Here is one TCR beta chain with its context. TCRdb re-derived calls from the RT-PCR reads in MiXCR, one entry per CDR3 protein. Of approximately 680,000 distinct CDR3 sequences listed, roughly 14% are singletons. The sample belongs to a study of response to subunit inactivated influenza vaccine. The CDR3 runs to 15 residues. V was clipped by 4 bases and J by 8 bases; unmatched bases: 8. The genes are TRBV12-3 or TRBV12-4 and TRBJ2-1; 10 positions agree with TRBD1. This sample comprised PBMCs from blood, obtained approximately 12 days after vaccination. The receptor comes from a man in his fifties or sixties who received an inactivated influenza vaccine. DNA of the CDR3: TGTGCCAGCAGTTCCGGGACAGGGGACAGTTATGAGCAGTTCTTC. This gives the protein CASSSGTGDSYEQFF.